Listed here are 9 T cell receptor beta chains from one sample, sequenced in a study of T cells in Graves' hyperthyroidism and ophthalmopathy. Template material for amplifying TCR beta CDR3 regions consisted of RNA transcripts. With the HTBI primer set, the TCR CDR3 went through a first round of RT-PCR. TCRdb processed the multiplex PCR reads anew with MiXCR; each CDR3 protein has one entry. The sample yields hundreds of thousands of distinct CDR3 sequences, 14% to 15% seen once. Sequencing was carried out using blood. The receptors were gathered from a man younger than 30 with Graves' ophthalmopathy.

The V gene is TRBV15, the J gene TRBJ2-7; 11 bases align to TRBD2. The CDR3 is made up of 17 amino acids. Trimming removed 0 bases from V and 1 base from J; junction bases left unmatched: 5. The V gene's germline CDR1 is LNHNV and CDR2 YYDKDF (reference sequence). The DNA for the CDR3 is TGTGCCACCAGCAGAGACCCCGGGACTAGCGGATCCTACGAGCAGTACTTC. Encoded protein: CATSRDPGTSGSYEQYF.

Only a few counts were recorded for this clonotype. CDR3 amino acids: CAISEGQGGNTEAFF. The CDR3 nucleotides are TGTGCCATCAGTGAAGGACAGGGTGGGAACACTGAAGCTTTCTTT. The V gene is TRBV10-3, the J gene TRBJ1-1; TRBD1 matches 8 bases. The V and J ends lost 3 bases and 1 base, in that order; junction bases with no gene match: 4. The CDR3 is made up of 15 amino acids. Germline lookup yields CDR1 ENHRY and CDR2 SYGVKD.

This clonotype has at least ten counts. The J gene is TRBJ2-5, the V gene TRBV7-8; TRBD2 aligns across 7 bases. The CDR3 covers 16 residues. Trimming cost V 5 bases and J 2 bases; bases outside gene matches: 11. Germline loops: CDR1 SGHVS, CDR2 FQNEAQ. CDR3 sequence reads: CASSPRGGLPQETQYF. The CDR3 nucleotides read TGTGCCAGCAGCCCGCGCGGGGGTCTCCCTCAAGAGACCCAGTACTTC.

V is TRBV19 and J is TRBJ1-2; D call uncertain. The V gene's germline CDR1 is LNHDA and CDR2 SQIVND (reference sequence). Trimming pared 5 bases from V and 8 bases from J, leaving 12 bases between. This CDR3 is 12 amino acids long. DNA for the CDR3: TGTGCCAGTAGTCCGGGAAGGCGGGGCTACACCTTC. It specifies CASSPGRRGYTF.

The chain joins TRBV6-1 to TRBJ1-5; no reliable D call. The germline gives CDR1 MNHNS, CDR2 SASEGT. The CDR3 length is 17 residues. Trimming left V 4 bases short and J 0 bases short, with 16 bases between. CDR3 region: CASSVVGILYSNQPQHF. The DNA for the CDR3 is TGTGCCAGCAGTGTCGTCGGCATCCTCTATAGCAATCAGCCCCAGCATTTT.

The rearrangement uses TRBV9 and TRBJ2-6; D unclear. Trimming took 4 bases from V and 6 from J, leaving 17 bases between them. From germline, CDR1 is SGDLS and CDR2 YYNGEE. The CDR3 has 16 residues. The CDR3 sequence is CASSPRGDPSANVLTF. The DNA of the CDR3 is TGTGCCAGCAGCCCCCGAGGTGACCCCTCGGCCAACGTCCTGACTTTC.

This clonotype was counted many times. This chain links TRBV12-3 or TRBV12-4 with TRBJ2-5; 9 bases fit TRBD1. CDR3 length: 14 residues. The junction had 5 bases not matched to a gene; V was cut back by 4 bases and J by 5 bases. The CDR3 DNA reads TGTGCCAGCAGTTCCGGGACAGGGCCGGAGACCCAGTACTTC. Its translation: CASSSGTGPETQYF.

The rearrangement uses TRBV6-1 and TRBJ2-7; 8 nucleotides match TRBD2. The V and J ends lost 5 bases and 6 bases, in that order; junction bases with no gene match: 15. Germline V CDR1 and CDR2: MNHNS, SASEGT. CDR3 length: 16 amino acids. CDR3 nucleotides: TGTGCCAGCAGTCCGGGGGGGATGGGCGGTCTACTCGAGCAGTACTTC. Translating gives CASSPGGMGGLLEQYF.

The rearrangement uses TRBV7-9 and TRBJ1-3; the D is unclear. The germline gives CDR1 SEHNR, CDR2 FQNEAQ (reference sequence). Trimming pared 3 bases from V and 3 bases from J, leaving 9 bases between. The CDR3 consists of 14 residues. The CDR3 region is CASSFEPVGNTIYF. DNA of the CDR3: TGTGCCAGCAGCTTCGAGCCAGTTGGAAACACCATATATTTT. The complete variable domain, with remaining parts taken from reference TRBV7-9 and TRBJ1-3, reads DTGVSQNPRHKITKRGQNVTFRCDPISEHNRLYWYRQTLGQGPEFLTYFQNEAQLEKSRLLSDRFSAERPKGSFSTLEIQRTEQGDSAMYLCASSFEPVGNTIYFGEGSWLTVV.